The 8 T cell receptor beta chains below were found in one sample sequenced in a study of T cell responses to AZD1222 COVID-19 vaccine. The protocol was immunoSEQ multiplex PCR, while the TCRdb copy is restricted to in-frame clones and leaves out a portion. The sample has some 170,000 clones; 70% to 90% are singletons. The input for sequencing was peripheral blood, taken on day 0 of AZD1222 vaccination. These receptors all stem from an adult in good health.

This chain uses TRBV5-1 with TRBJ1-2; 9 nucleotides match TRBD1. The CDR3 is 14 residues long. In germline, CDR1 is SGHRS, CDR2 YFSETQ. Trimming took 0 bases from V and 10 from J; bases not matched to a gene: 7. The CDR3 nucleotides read TGCGCCAGCAGCTTGGATACCGGGACAGGGCCCTACACCTTC. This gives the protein CASSLDTGTGPYTF.

The CDR3 sequence is CASNNPTGYGYTF. In DNA form, the CDR3 reads TGTGCCAGTAACAACCCGACAGGCTATGGCTACACCTTC. The chain recombines TRBV19 with TRBJ1-2, with D possibly TRBD1 on 6 matching bases. Germline assignment: CDR1 LNHDA and CDR2 SQIVND (reference sequence). Trimming took 7 bases from V and 4 from J, leaving 13 bases between them. This CDR3 has 13 amino acids.

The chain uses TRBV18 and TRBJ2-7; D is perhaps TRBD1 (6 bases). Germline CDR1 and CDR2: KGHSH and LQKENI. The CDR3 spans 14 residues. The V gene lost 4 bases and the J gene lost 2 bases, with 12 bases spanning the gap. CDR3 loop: CASSQRDNAYEQYF. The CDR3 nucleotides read TGTGCCAGCTCACAACGGGACAATGCCTACGAGCAGTACTTC. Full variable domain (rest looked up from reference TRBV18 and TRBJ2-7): NAGVMQNPRHLVRRRGQEARLRCSPMKGHSHVYWYRQLPEEGLKFMVYLQKENIIDESGMPKERFSAEFPKEGPSILRIQQVVRGDSAAYFCASSQRDNAYEQYFGPGTRLTVT.

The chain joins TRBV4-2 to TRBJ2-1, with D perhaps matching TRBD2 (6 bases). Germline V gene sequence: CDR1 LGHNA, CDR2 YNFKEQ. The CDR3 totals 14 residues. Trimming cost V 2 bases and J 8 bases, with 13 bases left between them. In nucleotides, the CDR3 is TGTGCCAGCAGCCAAACCTCGACTAGTTATGAGCAGTTCTTC. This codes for CASSQTSTSYEQFF.

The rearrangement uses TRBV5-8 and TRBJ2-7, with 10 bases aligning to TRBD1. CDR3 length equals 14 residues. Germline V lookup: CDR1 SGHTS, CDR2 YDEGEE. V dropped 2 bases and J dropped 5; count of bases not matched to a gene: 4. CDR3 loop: CASSFGTGVHEQYF. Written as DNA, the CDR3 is TGTGCCAGCAGCTTCGGGACAGGGGTCCACGAGCAGTACTTC.

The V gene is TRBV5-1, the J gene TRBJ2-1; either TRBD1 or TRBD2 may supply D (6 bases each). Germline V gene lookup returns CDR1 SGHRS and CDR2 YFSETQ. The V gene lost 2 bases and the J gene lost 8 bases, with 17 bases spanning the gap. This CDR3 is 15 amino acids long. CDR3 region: CASSFRGGFGDEQFF. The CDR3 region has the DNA TGCGCCAGCAGCTTTCGAGGGGGGTTTGGTGATGAGCAGTTCTTC.

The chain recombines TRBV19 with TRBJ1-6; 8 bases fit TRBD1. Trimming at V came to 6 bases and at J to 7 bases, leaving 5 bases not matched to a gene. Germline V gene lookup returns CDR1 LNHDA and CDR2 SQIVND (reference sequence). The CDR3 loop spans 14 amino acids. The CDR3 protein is CASRGTGQNSPLHF. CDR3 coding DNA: TGTGCCAGTAGAGGGACAGGACAAAATTCACCCCTCCACTTT. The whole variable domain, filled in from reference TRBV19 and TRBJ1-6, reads DGGITQSPKYLFRKEGQNVTLSCEQNLNHDAMYWYRQDPGQGLRLIYYSQIVNDFQKGDIAEGYSVSREKKESFPLTVTSAQKNPTAFYLCASRGTGQNSPLHFGNGTRLTVT.

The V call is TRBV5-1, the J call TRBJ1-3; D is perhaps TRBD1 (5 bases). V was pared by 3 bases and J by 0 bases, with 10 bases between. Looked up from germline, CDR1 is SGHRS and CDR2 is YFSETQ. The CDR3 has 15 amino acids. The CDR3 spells CASSYQGASGNTIYF. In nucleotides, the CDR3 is TGCGCCAGCAGCTACCAGGGTGCCTCTGGAAACACCATATATTTT. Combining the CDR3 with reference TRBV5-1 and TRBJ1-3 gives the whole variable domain KAGVTQTPRYLIKTRGQQVTLSCSPISGHRSVSWYQQTPGQGLQFLFEYFSETQRNKGNFPGRFSGRQFSNSRSEMNVSTLELGDSALYLCASSYQGASGNTIYFGEGSWLTVV.